This passage covers 23 T cell receptor beta chains from one sample sequenced in a study of human T cells and chemical hapten exposure. The time point denotes: patch test 1, 2 weeks after DPC sensitization. The treatment here: therapeutic diphenylcyclopropenone sensitization with weekly scalp DPC. TCRdb reanalysed the RACE reads using MiXCR and keeps one entry per CDR3 protein. In the table there are 60,000 to 80,000 distinct CDR3 sequences, around a third of which are singletons. The sequences come from whole blood, collected in connection with sensitization to the hapten diphenylcyclopropenone (DPC). Receptors were obtained from a middle-aged man with alopecia areata. Some clones in this sample may be carry-over from other donors' samples.

This chain uses TRBV3-1 with TRBJ2-2; 8 bases are shared with TRBD1. Germline loops: CDR1 LGHDT, CDR2 YNNKEL (reference sequence). The V segment lost 7 bases and the J segment 5 bases; nucleotides outside the gene matches: 12. The CDR3 totals 16 residues. Here the CDR3 DNA reads TGTGCCAGCACCGCTAGATCAGGGGGCTGGACCGGGGAGCTGTTTTTT. This encodes CASTARSGGWTGELFF.

This clonotype appeared a few times. The chain employs TRBV7-3 and TRBJ2-2; weak D call: TRBD1 (6 bases). The CDR3 has 13 residues. The V end was cut by 2 bases, the J end by 7 bases, with 8 bases between. CDR1 is SGHTA and CDR2 is FQGTGA in the germline V gene. The CDR3, as DNA: TGTGCCAGCAGCTTATCAGGGGTCGGGGAGCTGTTTTTT. Encoded protein: CASSLSGVGELFF.

V gene TRBV5-4 combines with J gene TRBJ2-3; D gene unclear. The length of the CDR3 is 13 residues. Germline lookup yields CDR1 SGHNT and CDR2 YYREEE (reference sequence). V gave up 0 bases and J gave up 0 bases, with 2 bases separating them. In nucleotides, the CDR3 is TGTGCCAGCAGCTTGGACAGCACAGATACGCAGTATTTT. Encoded protein: CASSLDSTDTQYF.

A word on this clonotype: The junction and the germline gene differ at one end; a read error may be behind it. The chain uses TRBV11-3 and TRBJ1-1, with 9 bases aligning to TRBD1. The CDR3 length is 15 residues. Germline V gene data show CDR1 as SGHNT and CDR2 as YENEEA. This chain's CDR3 is CASSFSGQGNTETFF. CDR3 sequence (DNA): TGTGCCAGCAGCTTTAGCGGACAGGGGAACACTGAAACTTTCTTT.

The sample holds a few counts of this clonotype. The chain carries TRBV7-2 and TRBJ2-6; 10 positions match TRBD1. With 6 bases clipped from V and 2 bases from J, the junction kept 7 bases outside the gene matches. This CDR3 comprises 17 residues. CDR1 and CDR2 from the germline V gene are SGHTA and FQGNSA. The CDR3 protein is CASSRQGAVPGANVLTF. In nucleotides, the CDR3 is TGTGCCAGCAGTCGACAGGGGGCGGTCCCTGGGGCCAACGTCCTGACTTTC.

This clonotype was counted a few times. J is TRBJ2-4 and V is TRBV4-3; the D is unclear. The V gene's germline CDR1 is LGHNA and CDR2 YSLEER. V lost 0 bases and J lost 6, with 12 bases in between. This CDR3 has 15 residues. This CDR3 is CASSQDPSLPNIQYF. The CDR3 DNA sequence: TGCGCCAGCAGCCAAGACCCTAGTCTCCCAAACATTCAGTACTTC.

This clonotype was detected only a few times. This rearrangement joins TRBV28 to TRBJ2-1; 10 bases are a match to TRBD2. With 4 bases clipped from V and 5 bases from J, the junction kept 5 bases outside the gene matches. CDR3 length equals 15 residues. Germline lookup yields CDR1 MDHEN and CDR2 SYDVKM. CDR3 nucleotides: TGTGCCAGCAGTTCCTTACTAGCGGGAAACAATGAGCAGTTCTTC. Protein: CASSSLLAGNNEQFF.

This clonotype was seen a single time. The chain's CDR3 is CASSFYRDRGVTPLHF. CDR3 DNA sequence: TGTGCCAGCAGTTTCTACCGGGACAGGGGCGTAACACCCCTCCACTTT. The rearrangement joins TRBV6-2 or TRBV6-3 to TRBJ1-6; TRBD1 matches 10 bases. This CDR3 has 16 residues. With V trimmed by 4 bases and J by 11 bases, 11 bases remained unmatched. CDR1 MNHEY and CDR2 SVGEGT come from the germline V gene.

The table lists this clonotype with a few counts. The chain employs TRBV27 and TRBJ2-7; D is uncertain. Per germline, CDR1 MNHEY and CDR2 SMNVEV (reference sequence). The CDR3 contains 15 residues. V lost 4 bases and J 5 bases, leaving 18 bases between the germline ends. CDR3 nucleotide sequence: TGTGCCAGCAGTTCCCTCAACAGCCGGACCCACGAGCAGTACTTC. Its translation: CASSSLNSRTHEQYF.

The rearrangement joins TRBV5-1 to TRBJ2-7; D ambiguous. This CDR3 contains 16 residues. The ends were cut back, 0 bases at V and 2 bases at J, with 15 bases in the middle. Per the germline V gene, CDR1 is SGHRS and CDR2 is YFSETQ. In nucleotides, the CDR3 is TGCGCCAGCAGCTTGGTCCGGGCTAGTTCTGCCTACGAGCAGTACTTC. Its translation: CASSLVRASSAYEQYF.

This chain links TRBV7-9 with TRBJ2-3, with TRBD2 identical over 9 bases. Germline V CDR1 and CDR2: SEHNR, FQNEAQ (reference sequence). The CDR3 covers 15 residues. V trimming: 3 bases; J trimming: 6 bases; junction bases outside the gene matches: 7. CDR3: CASSLDSGREDTQYF. CDR3 DNA sequence: TGTGCCAGCAGCTTGGATAGCGGGAGAGAGGATACGCAGTATTTT.

This clonotype was recorded once. The chain uses TRBV5-1 and TRBJ2-2; D could derive from TRBD1 or TRBD2 (6 bases each). CDR1 and CDR2 from the germline V gene are SGHRS and YFSETQ. The CDR3 runs 14 residues. V was cut by 2 bases and J by 6 bases, with 11 bases left in between. In DNA form, the CDR3 reads TGCGCCAGCAGCTTAGGGGGGACCGCCGGGGAGCTGTTTTTT. It is translated as CASSLGGTAGELFF.

This chain connects TRBV20-1 to TRBJ2-1; TRBD1 matches 12 bases. Germline assignment: CDR1 DFQATT and CDR2 SNEGSKA (reference sequence). CDR3 size: 19 residues. The trim removed 0 bases at V and 6 bases at J, leaving 15 bases unmatched. CDR3: CSARDPRIPAGQGANEQFF. The CDR3 coding sequence is TGCAGTGCTAGAGATCCGAGGATCCCAGCGGGACAGGGGGCCAATGAGCAGTTCTTC.

The chain joins TRBV20-1 to TRBJ2-1; weak D call: TRBD1 (6 bases). The germline V gene encodes CDR1 DFQATT and CDR2 SNEGSKA (reference sequence). The CDR3 length is 16 residues. Deletions cut 2 bases from V and 2 bases from J, with 16 bases between. CDR3 protein: CSARPQPGQTYNEQFF. CDR3 nucleotide sequence: TGCAGTGCTAGACCCCAACCGGGACAAACCTACAATGAGCAGTTCTTC.

CDR3 amino acids: CASSQDPRGSPLHF. The CDR3 nucleotides read TGCGCCAGCAGCCAAGATCCGAGGGGTTCACCCCTCCACTTT. J is TRBJ1-6 and V is TRBV4-3; D is possibly TRBD1 (5 bases). Germline assignment: CDR1 LGHNA and CDR2 YSLEER. The CDR3 consists of 14 residues. Deletions cut 0 bases from V and 9 bases from J, with 9 bases between.

This clonotype has a handful of counts. J is TRBJ2-3 and V is TRBV18, with a possible D match to TRBD2 (5 bases). This CDR3 is 15 amino acids long. The V end was cut by 3 bases, the J end by 8 bases, with 18 bases between. In germline, CDR1 is KGHSH, CDR2 LQKENI. The CDR3 is CASSPGAASPGTQYF. CDR3 bases: TGTGCCAGCTCACCGGGAGCGGCCAGCCCGGGTACGCAGTATTTT.

Only a few counts were recorded for this clonotype. V gene TRBV20-1 combines with J gene TRBJ2-7; tentatively, D is TRBD2 (6 bases). Germline V gives CDR1 DFQATT, CDR2 SNEGSKA (reference sequence). The CDR3 sequence is 12 residues long. V was shortened by 5 bases and J by 7 bases, with 15 bases between the two germline ends. CDR3 sequence reads: CSARDLRKEQYF. The DNA of the CDR3 is TGCAGTGCTCGGGACTTAAGAAAGGAGCAGTACTTC.

The chain uses TRBV5-6 and TRBJ2-7; 9 bases line up with TRBD2. V lost 0 bases and J lost 0; bases outside the gene matches: 4. This CDR3 has 16 amino acids. Germline V gene sequence: CDR1 SGHDT, CDR2 YYEEEE. The CDR3 sequence: CASSLALAGSSYEQYF. The DNA of the CDR3 is TGTGCCAGCAGCTTGGCGCTAGCGGGGAGCTCCTACGAGCAGTACTTC.

The chain links TRBV5-4 to TRBJ2-7; D gene unclear. This CDR3 is 14 amino acids long. V shed 0 bases and J shed 3 bases, with 10 bases lying between them. From germline, CDR1 is SGHNT and CDR2 YYREEE (reference sequence). This chain's CDR3 is CASSLGASIYEQYF. The CDR3 DNA reads as TGTGCCAGCAGCTTGGGAGCTTCCATCTACGAGCAGTACTTC.

This clonotype has more than one count but fewer than ten. The chain joins TRBV6-5 to TRBJ1-3; D is ambiguous. Germline V lookup: CDR1 MNHEY, CDR2 SVGAGI. Trimming took off 7 bases at V and 3 bases at J, with 13 bases between the two ends. The CDR3 loop spans 14 amino acids. In nucleotides, the CDR3 is TGTGCCAGCACCCCCGGAGGTGGTGGAAACACCATATATTTT. Protein: CASTPGGGGNTIYF.

This clonotype was observed a few times. V and J are TRBV12-3 or TRBV12-4 and TRBJ1-5; 8 nucleotides line up with TRBD1. The CDR3 spans 14 residues. Losses at the gene ends were 5 bases for V and 6 bases for J; bases not matched to a gene: 6. CDR3 in amino acids: CASSRQGAGQPQHF. CDR3 DNA sequence: TGTGCCAGCAGTCGTCAGGGGGCGGGTCAGCCCCAGCATTTT.

This clonotype was seen a handful of times. This chain's CDR3 is CASSIPGKPYEQYF. The CDR3 nucleotides are TGTGCCAGCAGTATCCCTGGGAAACCCTACGAGCAGTACTTC. The gene calls are TRBV28 and TRBJ2-7; D remains ambiguous. The CDR3 consists of 14 residues. Trimming took off 5 bases at V and 2 bases at J, with 13 bases between the two ends. From germline, CDR1 is MDHEN and CDR2 SYDVKM.

This sequence joins TRBV7-2 and TRBJ2-3; D gene ambiguous. This CDR3 has 13 residues. Trimming cost V 5 bases and J 4 bases, with 10 bases left between them. CDR1 and CDR2 (germline): SGHTA, FQGNSA. Here the CDR3 DNA reads TGTGCCAGCAGCCCCCCTTCGCCAGATACGCAGTATTTT. Its translation: CASSPPSPDTQYF.